This record concerns one T cell receptor beta chain sequence. The antigen remains undetermined. This CDR3 has 12 residues. CDR1 and CDR2 (germline): MNHNS, SASEGT. The V gene end was trimmed by 6 bases and the J gene end by 2 bases; junction bases not matched to a gene: 1. These data come from a study of CD4+ T cells in melanoma. Study-wide results and limits: Diverse differentiation states were reported for melanoma neoantigen-specific CD4+ T cells.

Sequenced by immunoSEQ multiplex PCR; TCRdb stores in-frame clones only, minus some. Altogether about 10,000 clones are present, roughly 60% being singletons, with the ten largest covering about an eighth. The specimen was cells from a culture (not recorded whether cultured in vitro). This sequence joins TRBV6-1 and TRBJ2-7, with 7 bases aligning to TRBD2. The receptor was isolated from a human donor with melanoma. Here the CDR3 DNA reads TGTGCCAGCAGGACTAGCCCCTACGAGCAGTACTTC. Translated, it gives CASRTSPYEQYF.